This passage covers 17 T cell receptor beta chains from one sample sequenced in a study of cytomegalovirus exposure and HLA in healthy donors. The PCR made use of 60 Vbeta and 13 Jbeta primers. Measured with immunoSEQ multiplex PCR; TCRdb has only the in-frame clones, and not every one. The repertoire holds about 130,000 clones, with roughly four fifths as singletons. Sequenced sample: PBMCs. Source of these receptors: a woman aged 40 to 50 in good health and CMV-seropositive.

The chain is built from TRBV29-1 and TRBJ2-1; 7 nucleotides align to TRBD1. The CDR3 spans 13 residues. J gave up 10 bases and V 3 bases, and 9 bases lay outside the gene matches. CDR1 is SQVTM, CDR2 ANQGSEA, per germline. CDR3 DNA sequence: TGCAGCGTTGAGGACAGGATCGCCCCCGAGCAGTTCTTC. Its translation is CSVEDRIAPEQFF.

The V gene is TRBV5-1, the J gene TRBJ2-3; 10 bases map to TRBD2. The germline CDR1 and CDR2 sequences are SGHRS and YFSETQ. The V and J ends lost 4 bases and 0 bases, in that order; junction bases with no gene match: 2. The CDR3 contains 15 residues. As DNA, the CDR3 is TGCGCCAGCAGCCCTAGCGGGGGCAGCACAGATACGCAGTATTTT. Translation: CASSPSGGSTDTQYF.

CDR3: CASSILLAEQETQYF. The CDR3 coding sequence is TGTGCCAGCAGTATTTTACTAGCGGAACAAGAGACCCAGTACTTC. This chain connects TRBV6-1 to TRBJ2-5; 8 positions agree with TRBD2. Trimming removed 5 bases from V and 2 bases from J; junction bases left unmatched: 7. There are 15 residues in the CDR3. Germline V gives CDR1 MNHNS, CDR2 SASEGT.

The chain carries TRBV6-5 and TRBJ1-3; TRBD1 is a possible D gene (5 bases). CDR3 length: 14 amino acids. Trimming cost V 6 bases and J 2 bases, with 11 bases left between them. Germline V gene data show CDR1 as MNHEY and CDR2 as SVGAGI. The CDR3 DNA is TGTGCCAGCAGCCGGCAGGGCGCTGGAAACACCATATATTTT. Translating gives CASSRQGAGNTIYF.

This chain links TRBV5-1 with TRBJ2-5; 9 positions agree with TRBD1. Germline lookup yields CDR1 SGHRS and CDR2 YFSETQ. The CDR3 covers 15 residues. The J segment lost 5 bases and the V segment lost 3 bases, leaving 8 bases of the junction unmatched. CDR3 in amino acids: CASSSGQGRTETQYF. The CDR3 nucleotides read TGCGCCAGCAGCTCCGGACAGGGGAGAACGGAGACCCAGTACTTC.

V and J are TRBV28 and TRBJ2-5; D is perhaps TRBD1 (7 bases). The CDR3 spans 13 residues. From germline, CDR1 is MDHEN and CDR2 SYDVKM. Trimming took 6 bases from V and 0 from J, leaving 8 bases between them. The CDR3 region is CASSRGDQETQYF. The CDR3 nucleotides read TGTGCCAGCAGCAGGGGGGACCAAGAGACCCAGTACTTC. The full variable domain, completed using reference TRBV28 and TRBJ2-5, is DVKVTQSSRYLVKRTGEKVFLECVQDMDHENMFWYRQDPGLGLRLIYFSYDVKMKEKGDIPEGYSVSREKKERFSLILESASTNQTSMYLCASSRGDQETQYFGPGTRLLVL.

This clone was seen only a few times. The rearrangement joins TRBV7-6 to TRBJ1-5, with D hard to call. Trimming took 5 bases from V and 3 from J, leaving 14 bases between them. CDR1 and CDR2 (germline): SGHVS, FNYEAQ. The CDR3 is 15 residues long. The chain's CDR3 is CASSRTRGPNQPQHF. The CDR3 region has the DNA TGTGCCAGCAGCCGCACTAGAGGGCCCAATCAGCCCCAGCATTTT.

This rearrangement joins TRBV4-3 to TRBJ2-2; 7 nucleotides align to TRBD2. V lost 4 bases, J lost 7 bases, and 9 bases stayed unmatched. The length of the CDR3 is 15 residues. Germline CDR1 LGHNA, CDR2 YSLEER. The CDR3 coding sequence is TGCGCCAGCAGCCCGCCAGCGGGCGGGGGCGGGGAGCTGTTTTTT. It translates to CASSPPAGGGGELFF.

The V call is TRBV19, the J call TRBJ2-1; 7 bases are a match to TRBD2. Germline V gene lookup returns CDR1 LNHDA and CDR2 SQIVND (reference sequence). The CDR3 is 17 amino acids. J lost 0 bases, V lost 4 bases, and 9 bases had no gene match. For the CDR3, the DNA is TGTGCCAGTAGTACAAGATCGGGACTACCCTCCTACAATGAGCAGTTCTTC. Translating gives CASSTRSGLPSYNEQFF.

J is TRBJ1-2 and V is TRBV7-9, with 9 bases matching TRBD1. CDR1 and CDR2 (germline): SEHNR, FQNEAQ (reference sequence). V was clipped by 6 bases and J by 4 bases; unmatched bases: 9. The CDR3 loop spans 15 amino acids. In DNA, the CDR3 is TGTGCCAGCAGACGCAGCGGACAGGGGATCTATGGCTACACCTTC. Translating it yields CASRRSGQGIYGYTF.

This clone occurred a few times. The chain combines TRBV14 with TRBJ2-1, with 9 bases aligning to TRBD1. Germline V gene lookup returns CDR1 SGHDN and CDR2 FVKESK. V gave up 3 bases and J gave up 6 bases; unmatched junction bases: 9. The CDR3 is 16 amino acids. The chain's CDR3 is CASSQTTGGASNEQFF. CDR3 nucleotides: TGTGCCAGCAGCCAGACAACAGGGGGCGCTTCCAATGAGCAGTTCTTC.

The V and J genes are TRBV5-4 and TRBJ2-3, with D hard to call. This CDR3 region has 14 residues. The germline gives CDR1 SGHNT, CDR2 YYREEE (reference sequence). The V gene lost 1 base and the J gene lost 0 bases, with 6 bases spanning the gap. The CDR3 DNA reads TGTGCCAGCAGCTTGTCCGGGAGCACAGATACGCAGTATTTT. Translation gives CASSLSGSTDTQYF.

The chain joins TRBV6-4 to TRBJ2-7; tentative D call: TRBD1 (6 bases). Trimming took off 6 bases at V and 3 bases at J, with 18 bases between the two ends. The CDR3 is 15 amino acids. Germline CDR1 reads MRHNA; CDR2 reads SNTAGT. DNA of the CDR3: TGTGCCAGCAGACCCCCGACAGGTCCTAACTACGAGCAGTACTTC. Protein: CASRPPTGPNYEQYF.

The rearrangement joins TRBV19 to TRBJ1-5; TRBD1 matches 7 bases. The ends lost 3 bases at V and 4 bases at J; junction bases unmatched: 3. This CDR3 is built from 14 residues. Germline lookup yields CDR1 LNHDA and CDR2 SQIVND (reference sequence). The CDR3 DNA reads TGTGCCAGTAGTATTAGGACAGGAAATCAGCCCCAGCATTTT. Its protein product is CASSIRTGNQPQHF.

The V call is TRBV21-1, the J call TRBJ1-5; the table names TRBD1, a call not compared with the DNA. TRBV21-1 is termed a pseudogene. This CDR3 region has 16 residues. The CDR3 region is CASSASADSENQPQHF. CDR3 bases: TGTGCCAGCAGCGCCTCCGCTGACAGTGAAAATCAGCCCCAGCATTTT.

The chain has TRBV25-1 and TRBJ2-1; D not certain. The V gene's germline CDR1 is MGHDK and CDR2 SYGVNS. This CDR3 contains 14 residues. With 6 bases removed from V and 0 bases from J, the gap between germline ends came to 9 bases. CDR3 sequence (DNA): TGTGCCAGCAGATCAGTAAGCTCCTACAATGAGCAGTTCTTC. Encoded protein: CASRSVSSYNEQFF.

The chain carries TRBV6-5 and TRBJ2-1; possibly TRBD2 for D (5 bases). Germline assignment: CDR1 MNHEY and CDR2 SVGAGI. The CDR3 totals 12 residues. V was pared by 2 bases and J by 10 bases, with 9 bases between. The CDR3 here is CASSYSGPEQFF. The CDR3 DNA follows: TGTGCCAGCAGTTACAGCGGACCCGAGCAGTTCTTC.